A single sample is the source of the 27 T cell receptor beta chains below, sequenced in a study of PD-1 blockade in classical Hodgkin lymphoma. All patients relapsed after autologous stem cell transplantation, and brentuximab vedotin exposure varied. The protocol was immunoSEQ multiplex PCR, while the TCRdb copy is restricted to in-frame clones and leaves out a portion. The sample lists nearly 100,000 clones; approximately 88% were seen once. Sample: peripheral blood mononuclear cells (PBMCs), taken at baseline. The receptor set was obtained from a human donor with classical Hodgkin lymphoma.

In this sample, this clone turned up once. This rearrangement joins TRBV11-2 to TRBJ2-7; D may match TRBD1 or TRBD2 (6 bases each). The ends were cut back, 7 bases at V and 2 bases at J, with 18 bases in the middle. The CDR3 consists of 15 residues. Germline V lookup: CDR1 SGHAT, CDR2 FQNNGV. CDR3 region: CASTLRGGPTYEQYF. The CDR3 DNA reads TGTGCCAGCACCCTCCGAGGGGGGCCTACCTACGAGCAGTACTTC.

The chain recombines TRBV2 with TRBJ2-3; TRBD2 matches at 13 bases. CDR1 is SNHLY, CDR2 FYNNEI, per germline. The CDR3 consists of 19 residues. Trimming removed 3 bases from V and 1 base from J; junction bases left unmatched: 10. The CDR3: CASSDPGTSGTLGTDTQYF. CDR3 nucleotides: TGTGCCAGCAGTGACCCCGGGACTAGCGGGACCCTGGGCACAGATACGCAGTATTTT.

The chain joins TRBV5-4 to TRBJ2-1, with 10 bases fitting TRBD2. J was trimmed by 6 bases and V by 2 bases; bases with no gene match: 2. The CDR3 runs 14 residues. CDR1 and CDR2 from the germline V gene are SGHNT and YYREEE (reference sequence). In DNA, the CDR3 is TGTGCCAGCAGCTTAGCGGGAGGGCGCAATGAGCAGTTCTTC. It yields the protein CASSLAGGRNEQFF.

This clone was picked up one time. The chain uses TRBV10-2 and TRBJ2-1, with TRBD2 matching 7 bases. After removal of 3 bases from V and 4 bases from J, the junction contained 3 bases not matched to a gene. The length of the CDR3 is 14 residues. Germline V lookup: CDR1 WSHSY, CDR2 SAAADI. CDR3 in amino acids: CASSEAGSYNEQFF. The CDR3 DNA is TGCGCCAGCAGTGAAGCGGGAAGTTACAATGAGCAGTTCTTC.

This chain joins TRBV4-3 and TRBJ2-5, with D possibly TRBD1 on 6 matching bases. V lost 1 base and J lost 0, with 6 bases in between. Germline V gene lookup returns CDR1 LGHNA and CDR2 YSLEER. This CDR3 spans 14 amino acids. This CDR3 is CASSQGQDQETQYF. In DNA form, the CDR3 reads TGCGCCAGCAGCCAAGGACAGGACCAAGAGACCCAGTACTTC.

V is TRBV7-2 and J is TRBJ2-4; TRBD1 agrees at 8 bases. The CDR3 has 15 amino acids. Germline CDR1 SGHTA, CDR2 FQGNSA. V dropped 5 bases and J dropped 8; count of bases not matched to a gene: 11. Here the CDR3 reads CASSPKGTGVDIQYF. The CDR3 DNA reads TGTGCCAGCAGCCCGAAGGGGACAGGAGTGGACATTCAGTACTTC.

The rearrangement links TRBV5-4 to TRBJ2-7, with TRBD1 identical over 9 bases. V was pared by 4 bases and J by 0 bases, with 5 bases of the junction left unmatched. The CDR3 runs to 15 residues. Per germline, CDR1 SGHNT and CDR2 YYREEE (reference sequence). The CDR3 region has the DNA TGTGCCAGCAGCCAGGGGACAGGGAGCTCCTACGAGCAGTACTTC. It yields the protein CASSQGTGSSYEQYF. The full variable domain, rest sourced from reference TRBV5-4 and TRBJ2-7, is ETGVTQSPTHLIKTRGQQVTLRCSSQSGHNTVSWYQQALGQGPQFIFQYYREEENGRGNFPPRFSGLQFPNYSSELNVNALELDDSALYLCASSQGTGSSYEQYFGPGTRLTVT.

The chain combines TRBV7-9 with TRBJ2-5, with no clear D. Looked up from germline, CDR1 is SEHNR and CDR2 is FQNEAQ (reference sequence). The V end lost 5 bases, the J end lost 2 bases, and 15 bases lay between the germline ends. The CDR3 runs 15 residues. The CDR3 DNA reads as TGTGCCAGCAGCCCCTTGGTAGGCCAACAAGAGACCCAGTACTTC. Amino acids: CASSPLVGQQETQYF. Supplemented by reference TRBV7-9 and TRBJ2-5, the full variable domain reads DTGVSQNPRHKITKRGQNVTFRCDPISEHNRLYWYRQTLGQGPEFLTYFQNEAQLEKSRLLSDRFSAERPKGSFSTLEIQRTEQGDSAMYLCASSPLVGQQETQYFGPGTRLLVL.

The V call is TRBV5-1, the J call TRBJ2-5, with D possibly TRBD1 on 5 matching bases. Germline loops: CDR1 SGHRS, CDR2 YFSETQ. Trimming left V 2 bases short and J 3 bases short, with 11 bases between. This CDR3 is built from 14 residues. CDR3 protein: CASSFVRGKETQYF. CDR3 DNA: TGCGCCAGCAGCTTTGTAAGGGGTAAAGAGACCCAGTACTTC.

This clone came up once. V is TRBV7-2 and J is TRBJ1-2; D unresolved. The germline V gene has CDR1 SGHTA and CDR2 FQGNSA. The CDR3 has 14 residues. The ends were cut back, 5 bases at V and 4 bases at J, with 14 bases in the middle. CDR3 DNA sequence: TGTGCCAGCAGCAGGGTGGGCGGTACCTATGGCTACACCTTC. Translating gives CASSRVGGTYGYTF. Full variable domain (missing parts from reference TRBV7-2 and TRBJ1-2): GAGVSQSPSNKVTEKGKDVELRCDPISGHTALYWYRQSLGQGLEFLIYFQGNSAPDKSGLPSDRFSAERTGGSVSTLTIQRTQQEDSAVYLCASSRVGGTYGYTFGSGTRLTVV.

V usage is TRBV19 and J usage is TRBJ1-2, with 10 bases identical to TRBD1. This CDR3 spans 16 amino acids. Germline lookup yields CDR1 LNHDA and CDR2 SQIVND (reference sequence). Losses at the gene ends were 2 bases for V and 6 bases for J; bases not matched to a gene: 9. CDR3 loop: CASSINRGTGENGYTF. Here the CDR3 DNA reads TGTGCCAGTAGTATAAACCGGGGGACAGGGGAGAATGGCTACACCTTC. The entire variable domain, with the rest obtained from reference TRBV19 and TRBJ1-2, is as follows: DGGITQSPKYLFRKEGQNVTLSCEQNLNHDAMYWYRQDPGQGLRLIYYSQIVNDFQKGDIAEGYSVSREKKESFPLTVTSAQKNPTAFYLCASSINRGTGENGYTFGSGTRLTVV.

V gene TRBV2 combines with J gene TRBJ2-1; 10 nucleotides match TRBD2. Germline V gene data show CDR1 as SNHLY and CDR2 as FYNNEI. The CDR3 has 15 amino acids. The ends lost 5 bases at V and 7 bases at J; junction bases unmatched: 8. The CDR3 protein is CASSSPRGLANEQFF. The CDR3 DNA is TGTGCCAGCAGTTCTCCCCGGGGACTAGCGAATGAGCAGTTCTTC.

The sample holds one count of this clone. The genes are TRBV5-6 and TRBJ2-7; D tentatively reads TRBD1 or TRBD2 (5 bases each). Germline CDR1 reads SGHDT; CDR2 reads YYEEEE. V gave up 3 bases and J gave up 2 bases, with 15 bases separating them. This CDR3 region has 15 residues. The CDR3 DNA sequence: TGTGCCAGCAGCTACCGGACGGGGACCCCCTACGAGCAGTACTTC. Translating gives CASSYRTGTPYEQYF.

This chain connects TRBV5-1 to TRBJ2-1; D is possibly TRBD1 (5 bases). Trimming shortened V by 3 bases and J by 0 bases, and 10 bases separated the two germline ends. CDR1 and CDR2 (germline): SGHRS, YFSETQ. The CDR3 runs 15 residues. The CDR3 bases are TGCGCCAGCAGCTGGGGCCTGAGCTCCTACAATGAGCAGTTCTTC. Its translation is CASSWGLSSYNEQFF.

This sequence joins TRBV7-2 and TRBJ2-7; a possible D gene is TRBD2 (7 bases). The CDR3 sequence is 15 residues long. The germline V gene has CDR1 SGHTA and CDR2 FQGNSA. V was cut by 1 base and J by 5 bases, with 15 bases left in between. CDR3 sequence (DNA): TGTGCCAGCAGCTTAGATTGGGGGGGCAAGGACGAGCAGTACTTC. This gives the protein CASSLDWGGKDEQYF.

The CDR3 DNA follows: TGTGCCAGCAGCTTAGTCGGGAGCTTCTACAATGAGCAGTTCTTC. Its protein is CASSLVGSFYNEQFF. The chain employs TRBV7-2 and TRBJ2-1; the D gene is possibly TRBD2 (6 bases). Per germline, CDR1 SGHTA and CDR2 FQGNSA. The CDR3 extends over 15 amino acids. Trimming cost V 1 base and J 3 bases, with 10 bases left between them.

The table lists this clone with a count of one. V usage is TRBV19 and J usage is TRBJ2-1; perhaps D is TRBD1 or TRBD2 (6 bases each). CDR1 LNHDA and CDR2 SQIVND come from the germline V gene (reference sequence). This CDR3 has 18 residues. The V and J ends lost 6 bases and 6 bases respectively, with 27 bases between them. CDR3 in amino acids: CASRDGPLGGLASNEQFF. The CDR3 coding sequence is TGTGCCAGTAGAGACGGGCCTCTCGGGGGCCTAGCGAGCAATGAGCAGTTCTTC.

The genes are TRBV7-2 and TRBJ2-1; 8 positions match TRBD2. CDR3 length: 14 residues. The J segment lost 10 bases and the V segment lost 8 bases, leaving 13 bases of the junction unmatched. Germline-derived CDR1 and CDR2 are SGHTA and FQGNSA. CDR3 loop: CASRRDSGAGEQFF. The CDR3 coding sequence is TGTGCCAGCCGCCGGGATAGCGGGGCGGGGGAGCAGTTCTTC.

This clone is a singleton in its sample. The J gene is TRBJ2-3, the V gene TRBV5-4, with a weak D call TRBD2 (5 bases). Between the trimmed V and J ends, which lost 1 base and 0 bases, there was a span of 6 bases. The germline CDR1 and CDR2 sequences are SGHNT and YYREEE (reference sequence). This CDR3 spans 14 amino acids. DNA for the CDR3: TGTGCCAGCAGCTTGCTAGCAAGCACAGATACGCAGTATTTT. Translated, it gives CASSLLASTDTQYF.

The rearrangement joins TRBV28 to TRBJ2-7; 9 positions match TRBD2. The CDR3 is made up of 15 amino acids. Germline values: CDR1 MDHEN, CDR2 SYDVKM. J was trimmed by 3 bases and V by 8 bases; bases with no gene match: 11. The CDR3 protein is CASEDQTSGSYEQYF. The CDR3 DNA follows: TGTGCCAGCGAAGACCAGACTAGCGGAAGCTACGAGCAGTACTTC.

The chain employs TRBV19 and TRBJ2-1; 16 bases are a match to TRBD2. The CDR3 covers 13 residues. Germline values: CDR1 LNHDA, CDR2 SQIVND (reference sequence). J was trimmed by 9 bases and V by 8 bases; bases with no gene match: 1. The CDR3 DNA reads TGTGCCAGTGGGACTAGCGGGAGGGTTGAGCAGTTCTTC. Translation: CASGTSGRVEQFF. The variable domain in full, with the rest retrieved from reference TRBV19 and TRBJ2-1, is DGGITQSPKYLFRKEGQNVTLSCEQNLNHDAMYWYRQDPGQGLRLIYYSQIVNDFQKGDIAEGYSVSREKKESFPLTVTSAQKNPTAFYLCASGTSGRVEQFFGPGTRLTVL.

This clone appeared a few times. The chain recombines TRBV10-1 with TRBJ2-7, with unresolved D. The length of the CDR3 is 11 residues. The germline gives CDR1 WNHNN, CDR2 SYGVQD (reference sequence). The V and J ends lost 0 bases and 7 bases respectively, with 4 bases between them. The CDR3 loop reads CASSESGEQYF. DNA of the CDR3: TGCGCCAGCAGTGAGTCGGGGGAGCAGTACTTC.

The chain recombines TRBV29-1 with TRBJ2-2; 10 positions match TRBD2. Germline V gene lookup returns CDR1 SQVTM and CDR2 ANQGSEA. The CDR3 spans 17 residues. The V segment lost 4 bases and the J segment 7 bases; nucleotides outside the gene matches: 15. CDR3 DNA: TGCAGCGTTGTAGGGGGTTCTAGCGGGAGATCTCACGGGGAGCTGTTTTTT. Its protein product is CSVVGGSSGRSHGELFF.

The genes are TRBV5-8 and TRBJ1-2; D gene unclear. Trimming shortened V by 4 bases and J by 1 base, and 11 bases separated the two germline ends. CDR1 and CDR2 (germline): SGHTS, YDEGEE. The CDR3 spans 14 residues. CDR3 in amino acids: CASSQRIGNYGYTF. Written as DNA, the CDR3 is TGTGCCAGCAGCCAACGGATTGGTAACTATGGCTACACCTTC.

The chain carries TRBV9 and TRBJ1-2; the D is unclear. The CDR3 has 17 amino acids. Germline CDR1 SGDLS, CDR2 YYNGEE. V lost 3 bases and J 2 bases, leaving 20 bases between the germline ends. CDR3 sequence: CASSGYSRPDPNYGYTF. For the CDR3, the DNA is TGTGCCAGCAGCGGCTATAGTCGGCCCGACCCAAACTATGGCTACACCTTC.

The rearrangement joins TRBV29-1 to TRBJ1-2; D might be TRBD1 (5 bases). V was cut by 1 base and J by 2 bases, with 8 bases left in between. The CDR3 runs to 13 residues. Per the germline V gene, CDR1 is SQVTM and CDR2 is ANQGSEA. CDR3 nucleotide sequence: TGCAGCGTTGAAGCGGGGGGGAACTATGGCTACACCTTC. Its translation: CSVEAGGNYGYTF.

The gene calls are TRBV28 and TRBJ1-2; weak D call: TRBD1 (6 bases). The CDR3 covers 17 residues. The V and J ends lost 1 base and 2 bases respectively, with 17 bases between them. Germline CDR1 and CDR2: MDHEN and SYDVKM. CDR3 in DNA: TGTGCCAGCAGTTTATTTGGGGACACCCATCTCAACTATGGCTACACCTTC. Its protein is CASSLFGDTHLNYGYTF.